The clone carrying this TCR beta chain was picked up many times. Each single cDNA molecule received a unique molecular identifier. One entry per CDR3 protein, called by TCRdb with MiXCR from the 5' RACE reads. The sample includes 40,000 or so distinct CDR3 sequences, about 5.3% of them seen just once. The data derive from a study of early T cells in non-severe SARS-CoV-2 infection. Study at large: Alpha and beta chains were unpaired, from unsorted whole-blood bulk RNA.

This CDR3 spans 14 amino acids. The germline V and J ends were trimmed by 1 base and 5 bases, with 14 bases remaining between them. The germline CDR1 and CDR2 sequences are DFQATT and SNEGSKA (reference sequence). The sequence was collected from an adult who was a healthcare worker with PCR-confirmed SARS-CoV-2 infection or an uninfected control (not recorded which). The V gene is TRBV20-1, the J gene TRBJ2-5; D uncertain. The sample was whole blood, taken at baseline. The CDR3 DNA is TGCAGTGCTAGAGTTCCTTCCGCACAGGAGACCCAGTACTTC. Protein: CSARVPSAQETQYF.